This is a list of T cell receptor beta chains from one sample in a study of T-cell reconstitution after alpha-beta-depleted transplantation in children. TCRdb reprocessed the PCR reads via MiXCR and lists one record per CDR3 protein. Of roughly 100,000 distinct CDR3 sequences in the sample, roughly 7.7% were seen once. This material consisted of PBMCs from the stem cell graft donor, taken from the stem cell graft. The receptors originated from a human donor who donated a stem cell graft to a child with congenital amegakaryocytic thrombocytopenia. Each CDR3 is given with its conserved first and last residue. The size field is filled for only some rows; it gives once, few, many or a size class.

V	J	size	CDR3
TRBV5-6	TRBJ2-1	many	CASSLFSEQFF
TRBV6-1	TRBJ2-2	many	CASSRFETGELFF
TRBV7-2	TRBJ2-3	many	CASSLDLAGPDTQYF
TRBV29-1	TRBJ2-1	many	CSVELGSSYNEQFF
TRBV5-1	TRBJ2-3	many	CASSPLPDTQYF
TRBV30	TRBJ2-2	many	CAWSRKGAGELFF
TRBV18	TRBJ1-2	few	CASSLREGEGYTF
TRBV7-9	TRBJ2-5	medium-sized	CASSPRSVQETQYF
TRBV20-1	TRBJ2-7	many	CSAPTTGTTGEQYF
TRBV5-1	TRBJ2-3	many	CASRSGTSTDTQYF
TRBV5-1	TRBJ1-1	many	CASSLGQGATNTEAFF
TRBV7-6	TRBJ2-3	many	CASSLGPEATDTQYF
TRBV7-3	TRBJ2-1	many	CASSLGFSPKYNEQFF
TRBV5-1	TRBJ1-3	NA	CASSMGRDSGNTIYF
TRBV6-1	TRBJ2-5	many	CASSAGGLYQETQYF
TRBV28	TRBJ2-6	many	CASSPIGQSYPHSGANVLTF
TRBV7-9	TRBJ2-7	NA	CASSSTGAYAF
TRBV20-1	TRBJ2-7	many	CSPVADSYEQYF
TRBV11-2	TRBJ2-3	many	CASSTRGLAGGRTSDTQYF
TRBV5-1	TRBJ2-7	many	CASSSGTGTYEQYF
TRBV5-1	TRBJ1-2	few	CASRGNGGSGYTF
TRBV20-1	TRBJ2-1	many	CSASGRATGLGNEQFF
TRBV29-1	TRBJ2-3	many	CSVQTASVTDTQYF
TRBV10-3	TRBJ2-1	NA	CAISVGTRNEQFF
TRBV20-1	TRBJ2-1	many	CSAEPVGLSYNEQFF
TRBV3-1	TRBJ2-2	few	CASSRQTSGAGELFF
TRBV29-1	TRBJ1-2	many	CSVVPINYGYTF
TRBV20-1	TRBJ2-6	many	CSAKEQGGGANVLTF
TRBV3-1	TRBJ2-1	few	CASSHSTGGRYNEQFF
TRBV27	TRBJ2-3	many	CASSLGGQTDTQYF
TRBV27	TRBJ2-4	many	CASSFLAGAKNIQYF
TRBV20-1	TRBJ2-7	many	CSARIWQGGYEQYF
TRBV13	TRBJ2-1	many	CASSAAGSSYNEQFF
TRBV11-2	TRBJ2-7	many	CASSVNRGRGEQYF
TRBV7-2	TRBJ2-2	many	CASSSAGGDTGELFF
TRBV28	TRBJ1-5	many	CASRLGDSAQHF
TRBV15	TRBJ1-5	many	CATSRDLGGNQPQHF
TRBV9	TRBJ2-2	many	CASSAGLAGLTNTGELFF
TRBV12-3/TRBV12-4	TRBJ1-1	many	CASSLTLDRTEAFF
TRBV2	TRBJ2-1	NA	CASTEVGTYNEQFF
TRBV5-1	TRBJ2-3	NA	CASSIGGISTDTQYF
TRBV7-9	TRBJ2-5	many	CASSPSSNQETQYF
TRBV25-1	TRBJ2-7	many	CASSDDRRTYEQYF
TRBV27	TRBJ2-6	many	CASSSNLGLSLSGANVLTF
TRBV4-3	TRBJ2-1	few	CASSQASPYNEQFF
TRBV11-2	TRBJ1-1	NA	CASSLSLMGSNEAFF
TRBV12-3/TRBV12-4	TRBJ1-3	many	CASSLPSRLPGNTIYF
TRBV2	TRBJ1-2	many	CASSEDRKISYTF
TRBV30	TRBJ2-1	NA	CAWRAGGRGNEQFF
TRBV12-3/TRBV12-4	TRBJ2-6	many	CASSPRTGRTGANVLTF
TRBV5-1	TRBJ2-6	many	CASRTGSGANVLTF
TRBV20-1	TRBJ2-1	medium-sized	CSALSGGGGNEQFF
TRBV10-3	TRBJ1-1	few	CAIKAFENTEAFF
TRBV20-1	TRBJ1-1	many	CSAKAGKIYTEAFF
TRBV5-1	TRBJ1-1	many	CASSSTGGSTEAFF
TRBV5-5	TRBJ1-1	many	CASSLLPRTSTAEAFF